This TCR beta chain was retrieved from a study of cytomegalovirus exposure and HLA in healthy donors. In regard to this clone: Antigen: not known.

Study outcomes and limitations: Differences between HLA loci emerged in a later analysis of TCR association rates, with DRB1 most and HLA-C fewest. The study reported that TCR beta sequences accurately predicted HLA-A and HLA-B alleles in most subjects. On later analysis, the bulk of CMV-associated TCR beta chains appeared to be HLA-restricted.

13 Jbeta primers and 60 Vbeta primers were used for the PCR. Clones were sequenced by immunoSEQ multiplex PCR, and TCRdb holds only the in-frame ones, with some missing. This sample's table has fewer than 100,000 clones. V lost 6 bases to trimming and J lost 6 bases; unmatched junction nucleotides: 10. This CDR3 is built from 14 residues. Per germline, CDR1 SNHLY and CDR2 FYNNEI. Each donor was healthy, and each was a bone marrow donor. This TCR came from a man aged 50-60 years in good health and CMV-seronegative. Sequencing input: PBMCs. The J gene is TRBJ1-1, the V gene TRBV2; 7 bases fit TRBD1. The DNA for the CDR3 is TGTGCCAGCAGACTGGACAGGCCCCGATCTGAAGCTTTCTTT. Its translation: CASRLDRPRSEAFF.